This is a list of T cell receptor beta chains from one sample in a study of blood T cell repertoires in COVID-19. Sequencing used immunoSEQ multiplex PCR; TCRdb keeps in-frame clones, though not all of them. The sample holds around 70,000 clones, about 92% seen once. Sequenced sample: peripheral blood. These receptors were collected from a man between 50 and 59 years old with acute or convalescent COVID-19. CDR3s include the opening cysteine and the closing phenylalanine or tryptophan. Each record gives: V gene, J gene, D gene, clone size, CDR3 DNA, CDR3 protein. D genes are given only for firm matches. Clone size is stated in some rows and not others, as once, few, many or a class when expanded.

v_gene: TRBV2
j_gene: TRBJ1-6
d_gene: NA
abundance: NA
CDR3nt: TGTGCCAGCAGGCCCAGCTATAATTCACCCCTCCACTTT
CDR3aa: CASRPSYNSPLHF

v_gene: TRBV7-3
j_gene: TRBJ2-2
d_gene: NA
abundance: NA
CDR3nt: TGTGCCAGCAGCGAATACGGTGGGAACACCGGGGAGCTGTTTTTT
CDR3aa: CASSEYGGNTGELFF

v_gene: TRBV14
j_gene: TRBJ1-4
d_gene: NA
abundance: NA
CDR3nt: TGTGCCAGCAGCCGGGGGGGCAGCGAAAAACTGTTTTTT
CDR3aa: CASSRGGSEKLFF

v_gene: TRBV9
j_gene: TRBJ2-1
d_gene: TRBD2
abundance: NA
CDR3nt: TGTGCCAGCAGCGCCCCGGGACTAGCGGGAGGTGAGCAGTTCTTC
CDR3aa: CASSAPGLAGGEQFF

v_gene: TRBV5-6
j_gene: TRBJ2-7
d_gene: TRBD1
abundance: few
CDR3nt: TGTGCCAGCAGCTTAGGACAGGGTCAGGGCTACGAGCAGTACTTC
CDR3aa: CASSLGQGQGYEQYF

v_gene: TRBV19
j_gene: TRBJ1-1
d_gene: TRBD1
abundance: NA
CDR3nt: TGTGCCAGTAGTCACAGGGGGCGCGGTCCCGCGGCTTTCTTT
CDR3aa: CASSHRGRGPAAFF

v_gene: TRBV19
j_gene: TRBJ1-2
d_gene: NA
abundance: NA
CDR3nt: TGTGCCAGTAGTATGGCGGGGCCCGCGTATGGCTACACCTTC
CDR3aa: CASSMAGPAYGYTF

v_gene: TRBV11-2
j_gene: TRBJ2-1
d_gene: TRBD1
abundance: NA
CDR3nt: TGTGCCAGCAGCCGAAGTGGGGACAGCGAGCAGTTCTTC
CDR3aa: CASSRSGDSEQFF

v_gene: TRBV9
j_gene: TRBJ1-6
d_gene: NA
abundance: NA
CDR3nt: TGTGCCAGCAGCGTAGGACAAAATTATAATTCACCCCTCCACTTT
CDR3aa: CASSVGQNYNSPLHF

v_gene: TRBV12-3/TRBV12-4
j_gene: TRBJ2-1
d_gene: TRBD2
abundance: NA
CDR3nt: TGTGCCAGTGCGACTAGCGGGAGTTTGGAGCAGTTCTTC
CDR3aa: CASATSGSLEQFF

v_gene: TRBV10-3
j_gene: TRBJ1-4
d_gene: NA
abundance: NA
CDR3nt: TGTGCCATCAGCCGGGACAACCGGAATGAAAAACTGTTTTTT
CDR3aa: CAISRDNRNEKLFF

v_gene: TRBV12-2
j_gene: TRBJ1-1
d_gene: NA
abundance: NA
CDR3nt: TGTGCAAGTCGCTCCAGACCGACAGCGTACACTGAAGCTTTCTTT
CDR3aa: CASRSRPTAYTEAFF

v_gene: TRBV18
j_gene: TRBJ2-7
d_gene: TRBD2
abundance: once
CDR3nt: TGTGCCAGCTCGCCGACTAGCATCCATTCCGCCGAGCAGTACTTC
CDR3aa: CASSPTSIHSAEQYF

v_gene: TRBV9
j_gene: TRBJ2-3
d_gene: NA
abundance: NA
CDR3nt: TGTGCCAGCAGCGTAGGGACAGTTGGAGATACGCAGTATTTT
CDR3aa: CASSVGTVGDTQYF

v_gene: TRBV9
j_gene: TRBJ2-5
d_gene: NA
abundance: NA
CDR3nt: TGTGCCAGCAGCGTAGCCCCGGTTCACTGGGAGACCCAGTACTTC
CDR3aa: CASSVAPVHWETQYF

v_gene: TRBV30
j_gene: TRBJ2-7
d_gene: TRBD1
abundance: NA
CDR3nt: TGTGCCGTGGGACAGGGAGTCGACTACGAGCAGTACTTC
CDR3aa: CAVGQGVDYEQYF

v_gene: TRBV3-1/TRBV3-2
j_gene: TRBJ1-2
d_gene: TRBD1
abundance: NA
CDR3nt: TGTGCCAGCAGCGAACGGGACAGTTCCCTCTATGGCTACACCTTC
CDR3aa: CASSERDSSLYGYTF

v_gene: TRBV9
j_gene: TRBJ1-2
d_gene: NA
abundance: once
CDR3nt: TGTGCCAGCAGCGTAGCCCCGACAGTCTATGGCTACACCTTC
CDR3aa: CASSVAPTVYGYTF

v_gene: TRBV11-2
j_gene: TRBJ2-1
d_gene: TRBD2
abundance: NA
CDR3nt: TGTGCCAGCGGGGATGGTGCGGGAGGAAACAATGAGCAGTTCTTC
CDR3aa: CASGDGAGGNNEQFF

v_gene: TRBV11-3
j_gene: TRBJ2-5
d_gene: TRBD2
abundance: NA
CDR3nt: TGTGCCAGCAGCCCCGAGGGAGGGCAGACCCAGTACTTC
CDR3aa: CASSPEGGQTQYF